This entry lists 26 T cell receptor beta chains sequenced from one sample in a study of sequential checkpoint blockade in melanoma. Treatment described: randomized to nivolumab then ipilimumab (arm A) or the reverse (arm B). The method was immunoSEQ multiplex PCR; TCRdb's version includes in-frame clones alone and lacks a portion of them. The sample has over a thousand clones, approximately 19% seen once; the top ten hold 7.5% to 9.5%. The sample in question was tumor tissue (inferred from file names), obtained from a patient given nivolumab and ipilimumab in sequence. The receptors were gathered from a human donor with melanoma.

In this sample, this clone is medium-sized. The CDR3 DNA sequence: TGTGCCAGCAGGCCGGTGGGGAGCTCCTACGAGCAGTACTTC. It encodes CASRPVGSSYEQYF. The V call is TRBV11-3, the J call TRBJ2-7; D perhaps matches TRBD2 (5 bases). Germline values: CDR1 SGHNT, CDR2 YENEEA. V dropped 6 bases and J dropped 0 bases, with 12 bases sitting between them. CDR3 length equals 14 residues.

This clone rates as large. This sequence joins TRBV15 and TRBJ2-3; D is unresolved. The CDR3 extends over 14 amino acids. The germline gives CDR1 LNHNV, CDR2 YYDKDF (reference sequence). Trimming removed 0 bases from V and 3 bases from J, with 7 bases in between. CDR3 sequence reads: CATSRDTRTDTQYF. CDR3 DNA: TGTGCCACCAGCAGAGACACGCGTACAGATACGCAGTATTTT.

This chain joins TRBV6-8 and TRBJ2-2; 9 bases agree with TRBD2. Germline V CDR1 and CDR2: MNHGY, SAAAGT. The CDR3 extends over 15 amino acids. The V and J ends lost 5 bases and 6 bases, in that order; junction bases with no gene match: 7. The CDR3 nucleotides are TGTGCCAGCAGTGTGCGGGGGGGCTCGGCCGGGGAGCTGTTTTTT. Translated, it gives CASSVRGGSAGELFF.

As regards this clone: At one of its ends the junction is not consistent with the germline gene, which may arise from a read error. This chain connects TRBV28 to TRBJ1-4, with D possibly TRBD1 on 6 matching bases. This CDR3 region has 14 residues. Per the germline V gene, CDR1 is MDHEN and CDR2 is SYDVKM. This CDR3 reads CASNRGTTNEKLFF. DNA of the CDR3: TGTGCCAGCAATAGAGGGACAACCAATGAAAAACTGTTTTTT.

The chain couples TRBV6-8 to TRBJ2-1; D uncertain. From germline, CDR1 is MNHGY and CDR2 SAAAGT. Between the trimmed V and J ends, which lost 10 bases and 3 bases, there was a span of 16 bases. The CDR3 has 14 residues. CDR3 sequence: CAISPPGSYNEQFF. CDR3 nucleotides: TGTGCCATCAGCCCTCCTGGAAGCTACAATGAGCAGTTCTTC.

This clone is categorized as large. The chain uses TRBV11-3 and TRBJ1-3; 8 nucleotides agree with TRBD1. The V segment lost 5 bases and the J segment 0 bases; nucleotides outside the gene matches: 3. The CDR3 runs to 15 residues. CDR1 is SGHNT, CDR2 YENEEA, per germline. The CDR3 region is CASSSTGGSGNTIYF. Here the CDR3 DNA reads TGTGCCAGCAGCAGTACAGGGGGCTCTGGAAACACCATATATTTT.

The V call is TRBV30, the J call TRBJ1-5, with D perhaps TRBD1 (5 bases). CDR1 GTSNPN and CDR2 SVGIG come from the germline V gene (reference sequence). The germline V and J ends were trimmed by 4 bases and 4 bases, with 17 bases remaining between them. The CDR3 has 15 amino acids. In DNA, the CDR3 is TGTGCCTGGACACAGTTGTGGGGGAAAAATCAGCCCCAGCATTTT. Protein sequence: CAWTQLWGKNQPQHF.

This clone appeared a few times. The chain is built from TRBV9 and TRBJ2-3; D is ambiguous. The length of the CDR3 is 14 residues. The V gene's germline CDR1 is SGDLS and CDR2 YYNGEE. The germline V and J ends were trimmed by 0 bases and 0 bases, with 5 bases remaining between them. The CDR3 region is CASSVGPSTDTQYF. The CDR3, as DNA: TGTGCCAGCAGCGTAGGTCCGAGCACAGATACGCAGTATTTT.

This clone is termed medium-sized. The CDR3 coding sequence is TGTGCCAGCAGCTCCCGGACAGGGGATAACGAGCAGTACTTC. This encodes CASSSRTGDNEQYF. The chain uses TRBV11-3 and TRBJ2-7; 9 bases align to TRBD1. The CDR3 loop spans 14 amino acids. CDR1 is SGHNT and CDR2 is YENEEA in the germline V gene. The ends lost 4 bases at V and 5 bases at J; junction bases unmatched: 6.

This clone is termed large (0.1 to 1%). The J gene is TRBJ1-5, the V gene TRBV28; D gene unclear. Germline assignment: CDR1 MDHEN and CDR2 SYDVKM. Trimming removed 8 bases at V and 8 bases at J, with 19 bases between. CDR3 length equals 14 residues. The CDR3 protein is CASDRTALNKPQHF. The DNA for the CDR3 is TGTGCCAGCGATCGTACAGCACTCAACAAGCCCCAGCATTTT. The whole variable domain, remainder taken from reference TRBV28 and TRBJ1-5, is DVKVTQSSRYLVKRTGEKVFLECVQDMDHENMFWYRQDPGLGLRLIYFSYDVKMKEKGDIPEGYSVSREKKERFSLILESASTNQTSMYLCASDRTALNKPQHFGDGTRLSIL.

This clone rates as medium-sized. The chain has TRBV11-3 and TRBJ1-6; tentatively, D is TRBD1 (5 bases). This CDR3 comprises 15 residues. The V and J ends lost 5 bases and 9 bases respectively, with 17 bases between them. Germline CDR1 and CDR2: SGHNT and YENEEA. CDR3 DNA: TGTGCCAGCAGCCAAGCCGGGACGGAGGGTTCACCCCTCCACTTT. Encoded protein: CASSQAGTEGSPLHF.

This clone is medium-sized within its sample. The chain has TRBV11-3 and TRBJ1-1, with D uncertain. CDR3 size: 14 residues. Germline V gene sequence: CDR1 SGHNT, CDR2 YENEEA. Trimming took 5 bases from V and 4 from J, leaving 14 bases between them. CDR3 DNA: TGTGCCAGCAGCCCGAGAAATCTGGGCACTGAAGCTTTCTTT. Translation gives CASSPRNLGTEAFF.

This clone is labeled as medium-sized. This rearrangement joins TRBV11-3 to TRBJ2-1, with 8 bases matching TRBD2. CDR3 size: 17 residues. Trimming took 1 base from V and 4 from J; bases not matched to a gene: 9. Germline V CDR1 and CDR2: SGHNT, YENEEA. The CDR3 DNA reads TGTGCCAGCAGCTTAGTAGGTGCGGGGGGAATTTACAATGAGCAGTTCTTC. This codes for CASSLVGAGGIYNEQFF.

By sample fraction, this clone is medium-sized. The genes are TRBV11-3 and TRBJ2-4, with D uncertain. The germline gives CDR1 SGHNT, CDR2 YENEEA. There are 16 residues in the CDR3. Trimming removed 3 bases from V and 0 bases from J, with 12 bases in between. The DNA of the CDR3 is TGTGCCAGCAGCTTGCAGGACCAACTAGCCAAAAACATTCAGTACTTC. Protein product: CASSLQDQLAKNIQYF.

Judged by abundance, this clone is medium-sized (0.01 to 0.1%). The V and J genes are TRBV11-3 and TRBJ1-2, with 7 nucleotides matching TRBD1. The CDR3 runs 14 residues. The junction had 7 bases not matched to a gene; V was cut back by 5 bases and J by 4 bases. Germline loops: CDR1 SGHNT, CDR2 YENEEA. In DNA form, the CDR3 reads TGTGCCAGCAGCCCTCGACAGGGACCCTATGGCTACACCTTC. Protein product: CASSPRQGPYGYTF.

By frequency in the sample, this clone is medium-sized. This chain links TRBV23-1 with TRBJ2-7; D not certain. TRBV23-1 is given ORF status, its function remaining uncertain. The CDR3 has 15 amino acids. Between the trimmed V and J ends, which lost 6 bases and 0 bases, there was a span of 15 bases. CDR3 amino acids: CASRETVRSSYEQYF. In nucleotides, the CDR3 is TGCGCCAGCAGGGAGACGGTCCGAAGCTCCTACGAGCAGTACTTC.

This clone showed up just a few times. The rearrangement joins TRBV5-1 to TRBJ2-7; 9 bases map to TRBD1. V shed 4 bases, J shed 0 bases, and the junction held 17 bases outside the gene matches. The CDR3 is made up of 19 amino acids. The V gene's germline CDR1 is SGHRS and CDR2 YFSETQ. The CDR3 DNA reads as TGCGCCAGCAGCCGGGGGACAGGGAAGGGTGTAGTTAACTCCTACGAGCAGTACTTC. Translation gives CASSRGTGKGVVNSYEQYF.

For the CDR3, the DNA is TGTGCCTGGGACCGGGACAGGGGAAACACTGAAGCTTTCTTT. Translated, it gives CAWDRDRGNTEAFF. This chain connects TRBV30 to TRBJ1-1; 10 nucleotides align to TRBD1. In germline, CDR1 is GTSNPN, CDR2 SVGIG (reference sequence). Unmatched junction bases numbered 5, after V lost 5 bases and J lost 2 bases. The CDR3 length is 14 residues.

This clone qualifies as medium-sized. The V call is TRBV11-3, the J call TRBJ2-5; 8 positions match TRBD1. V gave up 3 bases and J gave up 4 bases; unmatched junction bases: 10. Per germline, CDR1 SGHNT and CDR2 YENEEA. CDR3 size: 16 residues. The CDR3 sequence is CASSLAPAGGRETQYF. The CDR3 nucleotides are TGTGCCAGCAGCTTGGCCCCAGCAGGGGGCCGAGAGACCCAGTACTTC.

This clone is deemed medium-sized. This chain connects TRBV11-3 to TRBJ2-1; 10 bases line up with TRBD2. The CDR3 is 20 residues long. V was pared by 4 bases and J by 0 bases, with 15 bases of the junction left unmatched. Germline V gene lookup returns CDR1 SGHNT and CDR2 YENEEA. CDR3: CASSSPGGLAGVSSYNEQFF. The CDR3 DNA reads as TGTGCCAGCAGCTCCCCCGGGGGCCTAGCGGGGGTTAGCTCCTACAATGAGCAGTTCTTC. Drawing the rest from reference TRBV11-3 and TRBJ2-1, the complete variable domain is EAGVVQSPRYKIIEKKQPVAFWCNPISGHNTLYWYLQNLGQGPELLIRYENEEAVDDSQLPKDRFSAERLKGVDSTLKIQPAELGDSAVYLCASSSPGGLAGVSSYNEQFFGPGTRLTVL.

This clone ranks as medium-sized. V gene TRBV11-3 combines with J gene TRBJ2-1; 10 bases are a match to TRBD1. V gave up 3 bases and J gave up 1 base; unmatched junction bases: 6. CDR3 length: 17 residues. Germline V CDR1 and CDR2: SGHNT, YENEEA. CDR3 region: CASSFEGQGSSYNEQFF. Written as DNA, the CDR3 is TGTGCCAGCAGCTTTGAGGGACAGGGGTCGTCCTACAATGAGCAGTTCTTC.

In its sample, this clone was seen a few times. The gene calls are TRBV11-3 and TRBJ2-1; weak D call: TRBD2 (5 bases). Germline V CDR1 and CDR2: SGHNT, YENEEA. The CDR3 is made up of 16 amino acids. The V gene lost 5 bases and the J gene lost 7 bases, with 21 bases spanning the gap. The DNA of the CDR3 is TGTGCCAGCAGCCCGCCGCAGCGGCCCGGCCAAAATGAGCAGTTCTTC. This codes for CASSPPQRPGQNEQFF. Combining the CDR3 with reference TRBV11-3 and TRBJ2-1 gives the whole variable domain EAGVVQSPRYKIIEKKQPVAFWCNPISGHNTLYWYLQNLGQGPELLIRYENEEAVDDSQLPKDRFSAERLKGVDSTLKIQPAELGDSAVYLCASSPPQRPGQNEQFFGPGTRLTVL.

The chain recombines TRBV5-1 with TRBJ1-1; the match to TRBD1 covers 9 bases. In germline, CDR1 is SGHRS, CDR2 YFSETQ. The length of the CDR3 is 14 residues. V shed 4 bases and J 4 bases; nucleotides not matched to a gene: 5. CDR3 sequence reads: CASSPTGGPTEAFF. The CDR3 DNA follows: TGCGCCAGCAGCCCAACAGGGGGCCCCACTGAAGCTTTCTTT.

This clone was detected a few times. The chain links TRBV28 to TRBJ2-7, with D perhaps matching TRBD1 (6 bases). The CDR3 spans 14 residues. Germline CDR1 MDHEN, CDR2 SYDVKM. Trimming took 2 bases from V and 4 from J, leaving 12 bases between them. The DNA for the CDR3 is TGTGCCAGCAGTTTAGGCAGGGGAGCATACGAGCAGTACTTC. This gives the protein CASSLGRGAYEQYF.

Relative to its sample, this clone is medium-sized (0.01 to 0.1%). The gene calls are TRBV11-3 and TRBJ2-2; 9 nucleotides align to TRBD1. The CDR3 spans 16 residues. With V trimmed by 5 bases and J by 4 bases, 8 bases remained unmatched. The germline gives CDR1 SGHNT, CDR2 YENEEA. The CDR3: CASSVGQGMGTGELFF. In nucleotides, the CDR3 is TGTGCCAGCAGCGTGGGACAGGGAATGGGCACCGGGGAGCTGTTTTTT. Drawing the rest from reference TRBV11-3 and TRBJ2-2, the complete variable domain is EAGVVQSPRYKIIEKKQPVAFWCNPISGHNTLYWYLQNLGQGPELLIRYENEEAVDDSQLPKDRFSAERLKGVDSTLKIQPAELGDSAVYLCASSVGQGMGTGELFFGEGSRLTVL.

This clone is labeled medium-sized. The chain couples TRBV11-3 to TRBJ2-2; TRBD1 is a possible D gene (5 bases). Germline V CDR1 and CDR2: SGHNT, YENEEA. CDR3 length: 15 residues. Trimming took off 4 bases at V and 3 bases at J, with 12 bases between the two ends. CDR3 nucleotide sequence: TGTGCCAGCAGCTCCAGAACGACAGACACCGGGGAGCTGTTTTTT. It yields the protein CASSSRTTDTGELFF. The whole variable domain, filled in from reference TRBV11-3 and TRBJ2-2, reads EAGVVQSPRYKIIEKKQPVAFWCNPISGHNTLYWYLQNLGQGPELLIRYENEEAVDDSQLPKDRFSAERLKGVDSTLKIQPAELGDSAVYLCASSSRTTDTGELFFGEGSRLTVL.